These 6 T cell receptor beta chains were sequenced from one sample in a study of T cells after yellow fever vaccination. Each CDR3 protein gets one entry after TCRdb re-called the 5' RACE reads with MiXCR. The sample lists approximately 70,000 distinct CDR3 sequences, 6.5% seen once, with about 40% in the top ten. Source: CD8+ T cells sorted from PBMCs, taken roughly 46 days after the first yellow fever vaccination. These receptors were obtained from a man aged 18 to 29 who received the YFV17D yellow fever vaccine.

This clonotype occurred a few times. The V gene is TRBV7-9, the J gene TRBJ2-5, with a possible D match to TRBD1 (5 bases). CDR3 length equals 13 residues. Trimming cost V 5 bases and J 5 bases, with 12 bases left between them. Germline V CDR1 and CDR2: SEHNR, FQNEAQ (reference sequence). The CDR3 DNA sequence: TGTGCCAGCAGCCCGACAGTTGACGAGACCCAGTACTTC. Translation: CASSPTVDETQYF.

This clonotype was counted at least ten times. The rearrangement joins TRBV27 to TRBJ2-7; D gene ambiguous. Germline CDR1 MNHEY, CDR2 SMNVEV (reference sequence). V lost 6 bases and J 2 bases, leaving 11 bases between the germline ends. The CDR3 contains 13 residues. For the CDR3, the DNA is TGTGCCAGCAGCCCGAGCGATCCCTACGAGCAGTACGTC. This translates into CASSPSDPYEQYV.

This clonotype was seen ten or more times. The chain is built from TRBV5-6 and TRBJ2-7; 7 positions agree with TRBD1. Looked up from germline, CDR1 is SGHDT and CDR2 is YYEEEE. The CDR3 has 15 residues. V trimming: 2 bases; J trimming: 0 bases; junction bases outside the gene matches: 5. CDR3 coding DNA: TGTGCCAGCAGCTTCGGGACAGCCAGCTCCTACGAGCAGTACGTC. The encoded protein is CASSFGTASSYEQYV.

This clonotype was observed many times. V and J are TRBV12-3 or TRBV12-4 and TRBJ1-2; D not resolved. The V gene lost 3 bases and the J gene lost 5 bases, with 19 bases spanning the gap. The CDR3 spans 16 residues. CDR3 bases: TGTGCCAGCAGTTTGGACCAGAATCATAAAGATTATGGCTACACCTTC. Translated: CASSLDQNHKDYGYTF.

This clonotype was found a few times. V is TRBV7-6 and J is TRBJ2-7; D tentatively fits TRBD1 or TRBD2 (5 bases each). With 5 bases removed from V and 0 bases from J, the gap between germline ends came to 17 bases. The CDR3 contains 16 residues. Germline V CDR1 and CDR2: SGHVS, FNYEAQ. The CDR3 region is CASSRGWGLSSYEQYF. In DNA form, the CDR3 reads TGTGCCAGCAGCAGAGGGTGGGGGTTAAGCTCCTACGAGCAGTACTTC.

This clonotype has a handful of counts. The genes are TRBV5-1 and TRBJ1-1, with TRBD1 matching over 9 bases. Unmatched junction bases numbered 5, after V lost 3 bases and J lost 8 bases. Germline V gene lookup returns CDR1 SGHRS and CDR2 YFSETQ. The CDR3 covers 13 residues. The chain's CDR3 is CASSSGTGIEAFF. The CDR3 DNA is TGCGCCAGCAGCTCTGGGACAGGGATAGAAGCTTTCTTT.